This T cell receptor (beta chain) was recorded in a study of CD8 T cells in ankylosing spondylitis. TCRdb re-analysed the 5' RACE reads in MiXCR, keeping a single row per CDR3 protein. The repertoire holds about 140,000 distinct CDR3 sequences, with around 6.6% as singletons. This clonotype was counted between two and nine times. A much larger clone differs by one base, so this may be a read error. The CDR3 sequence is 16 residues long. Germline V gene data show CDR1 as LGHNA and CDR2 as YNFKEQ. The sample comprised blood, either unsorted or a sorted T cell fraction (not recorded which). V and J are TRBV4-2 and TRBJ2-1; the match to TRBD2 covers 10 bases. The receptor was isolated from a female donor with ankylosing spondylitis or in good health (not recorded which). The CDR3 region has the DNA TGTACCAGCAGCCAAGAAAGGCTAGCGGGGGTCAATGAGCAGTTCTTC. It codes for CTSSQERLAGVNEQFF.